This TCR beta chain was identified in a study of blood T cell repertoires in COVID-19. Background on the study: The United States, Italy and Spain supplied acute and convalescent COVID-19 samples. T cells, B-cell-depleted T cells, or PBMCs supplied cDNA or gDNA.

This clone was observed a few times. Trimming cost V 4 bases and J 8 bases; bases outside gene matches: 10. The CDR3 covers 17 residues. Germline assignment: CDR1 MNHNS and CDR2 SASEGT. How the authors handled the data: From reference gene primer amplification, estimates of nucleated cell counts were derived. Assay: immunoSEQ multiplex PCR; the TCRdb copy retains only in-frame clones and omits some. The DNA was the basis for D and trimming; V, J and clone size are from that table. The sample holds approximately 280,000 clones; 80% to 90% are singletons and the top ten take 9.5% to 11%. The chain recombines TRBV6-1 with TRBJ1-6; TRBD1 matches 11 bases. Sequencing used peripheral blood. This TCR was sampled from a woman aged 70 to 79 with acute or convalescent COVID-19. The CDR3 region has the DNA TGTGCCAGCAGTGGAGCCTCCGGGACAGGGGGTCATTCACCCCTCCACTTT. Its protein is CASSGASGTGGHSPLHF.